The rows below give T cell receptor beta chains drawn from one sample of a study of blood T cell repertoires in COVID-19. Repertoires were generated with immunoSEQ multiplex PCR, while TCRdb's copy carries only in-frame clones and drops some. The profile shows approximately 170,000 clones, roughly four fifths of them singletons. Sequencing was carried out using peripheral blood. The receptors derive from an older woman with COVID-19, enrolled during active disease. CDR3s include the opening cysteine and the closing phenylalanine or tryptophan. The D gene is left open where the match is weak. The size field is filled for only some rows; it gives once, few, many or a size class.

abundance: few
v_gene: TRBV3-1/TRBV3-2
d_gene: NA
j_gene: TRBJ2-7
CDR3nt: TGTGCCAGCAGGAGCTCTCCTGAGCAGTACTTC
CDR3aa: CASRSSPEQYF

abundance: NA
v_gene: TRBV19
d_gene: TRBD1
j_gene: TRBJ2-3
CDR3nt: TGTGCCAGTAGTACCCAAAGGACAGGGTACACAGATACGCAGTATTTT
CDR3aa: CASSTQRTGYTDTQYF

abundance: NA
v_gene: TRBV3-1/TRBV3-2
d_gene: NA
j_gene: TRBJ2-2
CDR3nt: TGTGCCAGCAGCCAAGATCGTCTAGCAAGGGCCGGGGAGCTGTTTTTT
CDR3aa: CASSQDRLARAGELFF

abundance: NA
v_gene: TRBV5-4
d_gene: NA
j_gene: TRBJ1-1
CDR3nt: TGTGCCAGCAGCTTGAGAACAGGGACGAACACTGAAGCTTTCTTT
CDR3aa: CASSLRTGTNTEAFF

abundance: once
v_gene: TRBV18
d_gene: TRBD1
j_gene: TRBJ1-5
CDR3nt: TGTGCCAGCACCTGGACAGGGGAAAATCAGCCCCAGCATTTT
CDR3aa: CASTWTGENQPQHF

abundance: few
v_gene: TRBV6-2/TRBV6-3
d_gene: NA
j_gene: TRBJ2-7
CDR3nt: TGTGCCAGCAGTTTAGCGGCGGGGCCCTACGAGCAGTACTTC
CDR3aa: CASSLAAGPYEQYF

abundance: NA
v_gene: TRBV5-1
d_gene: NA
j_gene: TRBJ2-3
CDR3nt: TGCGCCAGCAGCCCCCAGTCAGATACGCAGTATTTT
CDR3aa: CASSPQSDTQYF

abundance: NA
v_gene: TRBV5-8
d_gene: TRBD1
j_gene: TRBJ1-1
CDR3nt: TGTGCCAGCAGCAGACAGGGTCAGGTTATGAACACTGAAGCTTTCTTT
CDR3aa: CASSRQGQVMNTEAFF

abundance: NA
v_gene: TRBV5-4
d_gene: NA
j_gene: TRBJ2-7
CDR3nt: TGTGCCAGCAGCTTAGGGGACTCCACCTACGAGCAGTACTTC
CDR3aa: CASSLGDSTYEQYF

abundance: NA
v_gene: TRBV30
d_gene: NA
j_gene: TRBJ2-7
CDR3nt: TGTGCCTGGAGCCGAGCGAGCGAGCAGTACTTC
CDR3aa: CAWSRASEQYF

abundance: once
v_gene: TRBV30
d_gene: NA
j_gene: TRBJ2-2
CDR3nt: TGTGCCTGGAGTGTGGGCAGGCACACCGGGGAGCTGTTTTTT
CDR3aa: CAWSVGRHTGELFF

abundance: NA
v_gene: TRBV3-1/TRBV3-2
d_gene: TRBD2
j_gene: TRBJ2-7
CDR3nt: TGTGCCAGCAGCTTTAGCGGGGGAACCTCCTACGAGCAGTACTTC
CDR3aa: CASSFSGGTSYEQYF

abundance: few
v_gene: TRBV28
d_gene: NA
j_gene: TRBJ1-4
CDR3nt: TGTGCCAGCAGTTCCCTCGGGACTGCGTCTAATGAAAAACTGTTTTTT
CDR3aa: CASSSLGTASNEKLFF

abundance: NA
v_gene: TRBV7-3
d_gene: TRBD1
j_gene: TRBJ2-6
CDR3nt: TGTGCCAGCAGCAACCGGGGACAGGGAGGATCTAGGGCCAACGTCCTGACTTTC
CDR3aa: CASSNRGQGGSRANVLTF

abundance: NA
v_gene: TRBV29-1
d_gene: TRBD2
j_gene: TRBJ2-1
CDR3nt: TGCAGCGCATGGACTAGCGGGAACACATACAATGAGCAGTTCTTC
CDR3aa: CSAWTSGNTYNEQFF

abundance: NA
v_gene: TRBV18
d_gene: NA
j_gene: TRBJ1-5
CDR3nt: TGTGCCAGCTCACCAAGGGAGGATCAGCCCCAGCATTTT
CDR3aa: CASSPREDQPQHF

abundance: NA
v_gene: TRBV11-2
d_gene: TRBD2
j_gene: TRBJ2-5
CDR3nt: TGTGCCAGCAGCTTAGGTGTAAGCGGGGGGCAAGAGACCCAGTACTTC
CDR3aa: CASSLGVSGGQETQYF

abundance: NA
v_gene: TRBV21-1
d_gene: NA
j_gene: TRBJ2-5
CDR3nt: TGTGCCAGCAGCAAATCGCAGGGTTCTTGGGAGACCCAGTACTTC
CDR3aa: CASSKSQGSWETQYF

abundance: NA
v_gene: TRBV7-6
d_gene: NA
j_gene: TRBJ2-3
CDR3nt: TGTGCCAGCAGCTTAGATGGCAGCACAGATACGCAGTATTTT
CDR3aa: CASSLDGSTDTQYF

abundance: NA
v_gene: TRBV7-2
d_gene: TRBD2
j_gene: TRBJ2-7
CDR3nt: TGTGCCAGCAGCCGGCGGGGGGGCTCCTACGAGCAGTACTTC
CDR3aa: CASSRRGGSYEQYF

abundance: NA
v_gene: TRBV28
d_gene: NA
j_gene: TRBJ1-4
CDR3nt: TGTGCCAGCAGTTTATTACAGGCTGAAAAACTGTTTTTT
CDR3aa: CASSLLQAEKLFF

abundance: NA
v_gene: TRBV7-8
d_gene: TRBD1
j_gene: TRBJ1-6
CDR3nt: TGTGCCAGCAGGCGGGACAGGGGAGGTTCACCCCTCCACTTT
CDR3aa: CASRRDRGGSPLHF

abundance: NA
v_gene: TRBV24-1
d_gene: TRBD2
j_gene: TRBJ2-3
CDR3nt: TGTGCCACCAGTGATTTGACTAGCGAGACTAGCACAGATACGCAGTATTTT
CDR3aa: CATSDLTSETSTDTQYF

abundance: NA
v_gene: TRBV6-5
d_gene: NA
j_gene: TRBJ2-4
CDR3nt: TGTGCCAGCACCCCCGCCGGGGCCAAAAACATTCAGTACTTC
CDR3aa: CASTPAGAKNIQYF

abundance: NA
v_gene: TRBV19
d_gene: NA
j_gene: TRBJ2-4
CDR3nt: TGTGCCAGTACTGCGGGACCGAGAAACATTCAGTACTTC
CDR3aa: CASTAGPRNIQYF

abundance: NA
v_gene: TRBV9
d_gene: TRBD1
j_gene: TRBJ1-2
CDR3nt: TGTGCCAGCAGCGTAGGACAGGGGGTAAACTATGGCTACACCTTC
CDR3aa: CASSVGQGVNYGYTF

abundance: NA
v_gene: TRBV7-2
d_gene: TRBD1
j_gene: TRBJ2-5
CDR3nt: TGTGCCAGCAGTCGGGACAGGGGTGTAGAGACCCAGTACTTC
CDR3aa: CASSRDRGVETQYF

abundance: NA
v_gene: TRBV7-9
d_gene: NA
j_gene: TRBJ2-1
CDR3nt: TGTGCCAGCAGCCCACGCTCGGGGGGCGAGCAGTTCTTC
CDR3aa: CASSPRSGGEQFF

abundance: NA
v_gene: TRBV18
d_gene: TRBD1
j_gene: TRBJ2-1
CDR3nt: TGTGCCAGCTCACCCGACAGGGTGACAAGCAATGAGCAGTTCTTC
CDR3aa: CASSPDRVTSNEQFF

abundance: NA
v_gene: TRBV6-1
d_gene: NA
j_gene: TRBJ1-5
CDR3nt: TGTGCCAGCAGTGAACGGGGGGTAATTCAGCCCCAGCATTTT
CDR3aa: CASSERGVIQPQHF

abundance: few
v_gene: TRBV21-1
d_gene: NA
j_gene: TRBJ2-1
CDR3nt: TGTGCCAGCAACCTCCCCAGTTATTTTACAAACAATGAGCAGTTCTTC
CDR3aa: CASNLPSYFTNNEQFF

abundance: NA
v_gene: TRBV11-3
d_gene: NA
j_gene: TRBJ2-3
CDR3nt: TGTGCCAGCAGCTTAGATAGCACTGGGACAGATACGCAGTATTTT
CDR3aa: CASSLDSTGTDTQYF

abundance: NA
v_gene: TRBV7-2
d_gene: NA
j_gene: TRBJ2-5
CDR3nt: TGTGCCAGCAATACGAGGGGGAGGGGAGAGACCCAGTACTTC
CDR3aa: CASNTRGRGETQYF

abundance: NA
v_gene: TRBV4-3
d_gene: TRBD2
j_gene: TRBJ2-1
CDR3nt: TGCGCCAGCAGCCAAGATATCGCTAGCGGTTCCTACAATGAGCAGTTCTTC
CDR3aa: CASSQDIASGSYNEQFF

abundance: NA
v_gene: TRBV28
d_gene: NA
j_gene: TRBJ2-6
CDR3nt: TGTGCCAGCAGAAGGGACATTAACTCTGGGGCCAACGTCCTGACTTTC
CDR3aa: CASRRDINSGANVLTF

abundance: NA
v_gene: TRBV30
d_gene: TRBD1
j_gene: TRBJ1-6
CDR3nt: TGTGCCTGGATTTCGGGACAGGGGGCGAATTCACCCCTCCACTTT
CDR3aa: CAWISGQGANSPLHF

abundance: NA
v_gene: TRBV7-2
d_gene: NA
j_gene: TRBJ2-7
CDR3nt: TGTGCCAGCAGCTTAAAGCTAGCGTACGAGCAGTACTTC
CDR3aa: CASSLKLAYEQYF

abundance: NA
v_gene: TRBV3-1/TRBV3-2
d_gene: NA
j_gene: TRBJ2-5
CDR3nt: TGTGCCAGCAGCCGCCTGTCCGGGGATCGGGAGACCCAGTACTTC
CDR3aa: CASSRLSGDRETQYF

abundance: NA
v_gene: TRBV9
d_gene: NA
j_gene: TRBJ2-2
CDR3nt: TGTGCCAGCAGCGTAGCTATACAGGGCGGGGAGCTGTTTTTT
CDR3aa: CASSVAIQGGELFF

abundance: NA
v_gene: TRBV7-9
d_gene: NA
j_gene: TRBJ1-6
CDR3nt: TGTGCCAGCAGTCAGAGGTTTGATTCACCCCTCCACTTT
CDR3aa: CASSQRFDSPLHF

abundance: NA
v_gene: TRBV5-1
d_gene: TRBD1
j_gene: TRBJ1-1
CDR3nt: TGCGCCAGCAGCTTGGTAGGGACAGGGGGAACTGAAGCTTTCTTT
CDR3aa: CASSLVGTGGTEAFF